The rows below give T cell receptor beta chains drawn from one sample of a study of blood T cell repertoires in COVID-19. Produced via immunoSEQ multiplex PCR; TCRdb's table is partial and in-frame only. Of roughly 330,000 clones listed, about 86% are singletons. The sequenced material came from peripheral blood. The origin of the receptors is a woman aged 45-65 years with acute or convalescent COVID-19. Both conserved end residues are part of each CDR3. A D gene is named only where the DNA matches it firmly.

>TRBV5-1|-|TRBJ1-3
CASSLTGNSGNTIYF
>TRBV18|TRBD1|TRBJ2-1
CASSPRDRGLDEQFF
>TRBV19|TRBD1|TRBJ2-2
CASSIGTERLFF
>TRBV19|TRBD1|TRBJ2-1
CASSRTGAEQFF
>TRBV14|TRBD2|TRBJ2-3
CASSHLTSRTDTQYF
>TRBV5-1|-|TRBJ2-5
CASSRFSGAETQYF
>TRBV30|-|TRBJ2-5
CAWSRGLGFQETQYF
>TRBV6-6|-|TRBJ1-2
CASTQNRRDGYTF
>TRBV18|TRBD1|TRBJ2-5
CASSPRERQGFQETQYF
>TRBV7-6|TRBD2|TRBJ2-1
CASSFLAGGPGNEQFF
>TRBV5-1|TRBD2|TRBJ2-5
CASSLNGGGQETQYF
>TRBV2|TRBD1|TRBJ2-3
CASGQGDTQYF
>TRBV7-2|-|TRBJ2-2
CASSLTLSPGELFF
>TRBV19|-|TRBJ1-3
CASSPQAGNGNTIYF
>TRBV12-3/TRBV12-4|-|TRBJ2-7
CASSSWGHYEQYF
>TRBV5-1|-|TRBJ1-1
CASSSLPGGNTEAFF
>TRBV29-1|TRBD1|TRBJ2-5
CSVVQGAPETQYF
>TRBV7-8|-|TRBJ1-1
CASSLARGAGMNTEAFF
>TRBV5-4|TRBD1|TRBJ2-1
CASSLGGRQGPNEQFF
>TRBV7-9|-|TRBJ2-1
CASSLASGGISYNEQFF
>TRBV7-2|-|TRBJ2-4
CASSLEGAENIQYF
>TRBV19|TRBD2|TRBJ2-1
CASSEGLATGEQFF
>TRBV6-6|-|TRBJ1-2
CASSYHNYGYTF
>TRBV2|TRBD1|TRBJ1-6
CASSGRDRNNSPLHF
>TRBV5-4|TRBD1|TRBJ1-4
CASSTRQGGTNEKLFF
>TRBV11-2|-|TRBJ1-6
CASSRGEISAYNSPLHF
>TRBV18|-|TRBJ2-1
CASSLRQVMDNEQFF
>TRBV21-1|-|TRBJ1-5
CASSKAHRGDGNQPQHF
>TRBV6-4|TRBD2|TRBJ2-1
CAKWTSGSSYNEQFF
>TRBV3-1/TRBV3-2|-|TRBJ1-1
CASSHGTSTEAFF
>TRBV6-2/TRBV6-3|TRBD1|TRBJ1-5
CASSYGLTGASNQPQHF
>TRBV6-5|-|TRBJ1-5
CASSSTTGSPQHF
>TRBV5-8|TRBD1|TRBJ1-4
CASSFPGQGDEKLFF
>TRBV3-1/TRBV3-2|TRBD2|TRBJ2-3
CASSSSGGSTDTQYF
>TRBV12-1|-|TRBJ2-3
CASSFQDRGPFGTDTQYF
>TRBV25-1|-|TRBJ1-1
CASSEGGAREAFF
>TRBV7-9|-|TRBJ1-1
CASTQGIAAFF
>TRBV7-9|-|TRBJ2-3
CASSRTRSTDTQYF
>TRBV12-3/TRBV12-4|-|TRBJ2-5
CASSLWRETQYF
>TRBV12-3/TRBV12-4|TRBD2|TRBJ2-5
CASCRGGKETQYF
>TRBV6-6|-|TRBJ1-2
CASSYRGGDGYTF
>TRBV19|TRBD2|TRBJ2-5
CATSHLAGEETQYF
>TRBV18|TRBD1|TRBJ1-6
CASSLTGTGTDNSPLHF
>TRBV29-1|-|TRBJ2-3
CSVDRGTDTDTQYF
>TRBV5-1|TRBD2|TRBJ2-1
CASSLVAGANNEQFF
>TRBV12-3/TRBV12-4|-|TRBJ2-3
CASRPDTTDTQYF
>TRBV2|-|TRBJ1-1
CASTSTPNTEAFF
>TRBV13|-|TRBJ1-2
CASSRAGGYPNYGYTF
>TRBV6-6|TRBD1|TRBJ1-2
CASSRVRDRATYGYTF
>TRBV7-9|-|TRBJ1-1
CASSLAGGYAEAFF
>TRBV13|TRBD2|TRBJ2-1
CASRAGLAGREEQFF
>TRBV27|TRBD2|TRBJ2-7
CASSSWTSGGSYEQYF
>TRBV5-1|-|TRBJ2-3
CASSSQDPGTQYF